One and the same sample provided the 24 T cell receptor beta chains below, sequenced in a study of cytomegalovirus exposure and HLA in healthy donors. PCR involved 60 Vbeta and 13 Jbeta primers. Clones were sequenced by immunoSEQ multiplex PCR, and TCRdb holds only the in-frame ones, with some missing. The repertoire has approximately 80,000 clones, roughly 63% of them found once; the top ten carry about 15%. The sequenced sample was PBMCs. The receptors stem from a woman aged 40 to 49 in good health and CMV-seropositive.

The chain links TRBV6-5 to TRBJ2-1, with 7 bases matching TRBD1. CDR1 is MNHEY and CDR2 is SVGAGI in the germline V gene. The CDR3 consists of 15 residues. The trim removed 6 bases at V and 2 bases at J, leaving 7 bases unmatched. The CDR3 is CASSYAGTAYNEQFF. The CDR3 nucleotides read TGTGCCAGCAGCTACGCCGGGACAGCCTACAATGAGCAGTTCTTC.

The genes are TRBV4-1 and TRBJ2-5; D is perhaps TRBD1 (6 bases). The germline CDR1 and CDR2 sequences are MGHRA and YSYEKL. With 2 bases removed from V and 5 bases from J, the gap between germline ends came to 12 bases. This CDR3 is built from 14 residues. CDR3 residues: CASSQTGPGETQYF. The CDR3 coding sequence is TGCGCCAGCAGCCAAACAGGGCCCGGGGAGACCCAGTACTTC.

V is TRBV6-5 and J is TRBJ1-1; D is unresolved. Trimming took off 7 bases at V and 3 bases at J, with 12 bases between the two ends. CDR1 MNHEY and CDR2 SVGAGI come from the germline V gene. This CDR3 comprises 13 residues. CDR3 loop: CASTPQRYTEAFF. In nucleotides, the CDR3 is TGTGCCAGCACTCCCCAGCGCTACACTGAAGCTTTCTTT.

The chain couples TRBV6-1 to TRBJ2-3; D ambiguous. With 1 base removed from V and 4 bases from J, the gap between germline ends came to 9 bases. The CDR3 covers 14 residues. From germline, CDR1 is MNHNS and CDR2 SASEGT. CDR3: CASSEVGRPDTQYF. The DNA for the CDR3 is TGTGCCAGCAGTGAAGTGGGCAGACCAGATACGCAGTATTTT.

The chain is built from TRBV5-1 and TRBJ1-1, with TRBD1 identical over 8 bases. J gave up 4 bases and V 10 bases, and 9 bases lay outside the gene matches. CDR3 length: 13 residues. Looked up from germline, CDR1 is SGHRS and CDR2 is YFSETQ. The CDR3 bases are TGCGCCCCACCCGGGCAGGGGGCCACTGAAGCTTTCTTT. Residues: CAPPGQGATEAFF.

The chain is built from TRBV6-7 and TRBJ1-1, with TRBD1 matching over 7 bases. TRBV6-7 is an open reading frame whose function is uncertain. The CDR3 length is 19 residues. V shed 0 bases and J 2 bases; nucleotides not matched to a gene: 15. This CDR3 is CASSYSPGQLSTPNTEAFF. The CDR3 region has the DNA TGTGCCAGCAGTTACTCCCCGGGACAGCTTTCTACGCCCAACACTGAAGCTTTCTTT.

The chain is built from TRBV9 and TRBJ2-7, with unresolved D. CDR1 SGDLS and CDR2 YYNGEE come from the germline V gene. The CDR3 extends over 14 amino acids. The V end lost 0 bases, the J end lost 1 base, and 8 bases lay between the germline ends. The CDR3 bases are TGTGCCAGCAGCGTAGTGGCCAGTTCCTACGAGCAGTACTTC. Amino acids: CASSVVASSYEQYF.

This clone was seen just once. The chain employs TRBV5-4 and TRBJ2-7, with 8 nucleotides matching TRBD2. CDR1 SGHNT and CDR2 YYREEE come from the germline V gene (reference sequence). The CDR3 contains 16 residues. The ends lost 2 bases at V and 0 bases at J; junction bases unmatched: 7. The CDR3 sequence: CASSLDSGVVSYEQYF. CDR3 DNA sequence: TGTGCCAGCAGCTTAGATAGCGGGGTGGTCTCCTACGAGCAGTACTTC.

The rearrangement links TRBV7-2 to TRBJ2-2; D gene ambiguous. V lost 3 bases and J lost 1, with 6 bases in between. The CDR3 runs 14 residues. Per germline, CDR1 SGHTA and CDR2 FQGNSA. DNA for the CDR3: TGTGCCAGCAGCTTTTTTATGAACACCGGGGAGCTGTTTTTT. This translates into CASSFFMNTGELFF.

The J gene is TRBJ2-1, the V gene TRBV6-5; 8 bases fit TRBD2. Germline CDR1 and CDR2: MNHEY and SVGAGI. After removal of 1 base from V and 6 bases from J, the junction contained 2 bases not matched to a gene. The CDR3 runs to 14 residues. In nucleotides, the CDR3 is TGTGCCAGCAGTTACTTCGGGACTAGCAATGAGCAGTTCTTC. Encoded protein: CASSYFGTSNEQFF.

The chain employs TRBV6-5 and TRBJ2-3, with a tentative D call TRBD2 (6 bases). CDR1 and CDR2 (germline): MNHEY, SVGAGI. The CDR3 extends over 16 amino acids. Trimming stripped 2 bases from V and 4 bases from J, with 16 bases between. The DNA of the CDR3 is TGTGCCAGCAGTTACAGGGACTCTCAACCGCCAGATACGCAGTATTTT. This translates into CASSYRDSQPPDTQYF.

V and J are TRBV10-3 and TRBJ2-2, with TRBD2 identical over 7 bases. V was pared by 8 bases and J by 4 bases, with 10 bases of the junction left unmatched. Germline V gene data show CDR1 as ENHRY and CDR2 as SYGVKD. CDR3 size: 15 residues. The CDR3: CAIGGAGPTTGELFF. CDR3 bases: TGTGCCATCGGAGGAGCGGGACCGACCACCGGGGAGCTGTTTTTT.

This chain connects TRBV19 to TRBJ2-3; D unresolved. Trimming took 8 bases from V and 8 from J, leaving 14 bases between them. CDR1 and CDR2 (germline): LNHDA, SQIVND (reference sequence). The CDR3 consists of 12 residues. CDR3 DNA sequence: TGTGCCAGTCGGGTCGTGGGTGGTACGCAGTATTTT. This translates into CASRVVGGTQYF.

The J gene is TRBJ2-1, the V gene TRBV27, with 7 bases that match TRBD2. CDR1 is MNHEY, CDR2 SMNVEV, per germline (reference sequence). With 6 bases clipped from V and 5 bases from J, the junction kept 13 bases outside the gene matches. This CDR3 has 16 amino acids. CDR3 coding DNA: TGTGCCAGCAGCTACCTTGGGGAGGGAAGCGACAATGAGCAGTTCTTC. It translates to CASSYLGEGSDNEQFF.

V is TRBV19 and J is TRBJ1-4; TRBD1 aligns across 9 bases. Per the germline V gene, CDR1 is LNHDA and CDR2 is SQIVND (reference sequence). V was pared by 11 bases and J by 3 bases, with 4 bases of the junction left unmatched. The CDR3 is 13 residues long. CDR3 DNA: TGTGCCGCCCGACAGGGGGCTAATGAAAAACTGTTTTTT. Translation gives CAARQGANEKLFF.

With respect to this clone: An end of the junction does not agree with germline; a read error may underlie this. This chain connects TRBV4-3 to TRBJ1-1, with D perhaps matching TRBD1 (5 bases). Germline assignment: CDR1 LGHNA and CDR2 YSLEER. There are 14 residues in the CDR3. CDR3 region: CAGSPGDSNTEAFF. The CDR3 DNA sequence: TGCGCCGGCAGCCCGGGGGATTCGAACACTGAAGCTTTCTTT.

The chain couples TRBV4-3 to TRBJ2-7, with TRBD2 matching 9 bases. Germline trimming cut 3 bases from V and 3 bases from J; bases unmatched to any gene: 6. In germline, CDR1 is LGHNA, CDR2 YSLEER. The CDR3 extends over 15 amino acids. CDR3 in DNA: TGCGCCAGCAGCCACCCCCTAGCGGGACGCTACGAGCAGTACTTC. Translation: CASSHPLAGRYEQYF.

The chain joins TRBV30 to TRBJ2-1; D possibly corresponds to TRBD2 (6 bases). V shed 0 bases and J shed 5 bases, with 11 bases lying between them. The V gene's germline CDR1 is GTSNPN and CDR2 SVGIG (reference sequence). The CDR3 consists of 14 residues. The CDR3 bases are TGTGCCTGGAGTGTACTCGCGGGGCACAATGAGCAGTTCTTC. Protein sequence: CAWSVLAGHNEQFF.

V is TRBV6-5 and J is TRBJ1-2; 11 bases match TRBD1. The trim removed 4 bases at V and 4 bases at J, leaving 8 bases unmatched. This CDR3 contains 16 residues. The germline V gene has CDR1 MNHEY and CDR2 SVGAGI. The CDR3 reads CASSSPWTGGSYGYTF. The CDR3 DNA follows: TGTGCCAGCAGTTCCCCCTGGACAGGGGGCTCCTATGGCTACACCTTC.

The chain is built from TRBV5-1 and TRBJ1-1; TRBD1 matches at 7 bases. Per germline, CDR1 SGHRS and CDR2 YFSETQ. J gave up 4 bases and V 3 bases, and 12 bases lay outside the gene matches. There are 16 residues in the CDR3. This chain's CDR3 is CASSSGASTGITEAFF. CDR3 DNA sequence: TGCGCCAGCAGCTCCGGCGCCTCGACAGGGATCACTGAAGCTTTCTTT.

The CDR3 spells CASSSLGTGGIEQYF. The CDR3 DNA follows: TGTGCCAGCAGCTCTTTAGGGACAGGGGGCATCGAGCAGTACTTC. This sequence joins TRBV7-2 and TRBJ2-7, with 12 bases aligning to TRBD1. The CDR3 contains 15 residues. The V gene end was trimmed by 4 bases and the J gene end by 6 bases; junction bases not matched to a gene: 7. The V gene's germline CDR1 is SGHTA and CDR2 FQGNSA.

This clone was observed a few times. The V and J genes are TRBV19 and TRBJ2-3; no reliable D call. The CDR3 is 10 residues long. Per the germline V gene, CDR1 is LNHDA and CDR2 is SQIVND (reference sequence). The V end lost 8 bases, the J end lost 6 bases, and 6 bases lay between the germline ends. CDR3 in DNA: TGTGCCAGTGAAGCTGATACGCAGTATTTT. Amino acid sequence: CASEADTQYF.

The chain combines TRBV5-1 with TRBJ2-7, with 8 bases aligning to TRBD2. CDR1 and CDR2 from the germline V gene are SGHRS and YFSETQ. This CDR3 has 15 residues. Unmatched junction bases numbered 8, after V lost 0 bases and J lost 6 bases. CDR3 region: CASSLDTGGVPEQYF. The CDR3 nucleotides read TGCGCCAGCAGCTTGGATACGGGGGGGGTGCCCGAGCAGTACTTC.

The DNA of the CDR3 is TGTGCCAGCAGTGAATCGCAAGGTTTTACAGTAGCCAAAAACATTCAGTACTTC. As protein: CASSESQGFTVAKNIQYF. The chain uses TRBV6-1 and TRBJ2-4, with D unclear. The V end was cut by 2 bases, the J end by 0 bases, with 17 bases between. The CDR3 is 18 amino acids. The germline gives CDR1 MNHNS, CDR2 SASEGT.